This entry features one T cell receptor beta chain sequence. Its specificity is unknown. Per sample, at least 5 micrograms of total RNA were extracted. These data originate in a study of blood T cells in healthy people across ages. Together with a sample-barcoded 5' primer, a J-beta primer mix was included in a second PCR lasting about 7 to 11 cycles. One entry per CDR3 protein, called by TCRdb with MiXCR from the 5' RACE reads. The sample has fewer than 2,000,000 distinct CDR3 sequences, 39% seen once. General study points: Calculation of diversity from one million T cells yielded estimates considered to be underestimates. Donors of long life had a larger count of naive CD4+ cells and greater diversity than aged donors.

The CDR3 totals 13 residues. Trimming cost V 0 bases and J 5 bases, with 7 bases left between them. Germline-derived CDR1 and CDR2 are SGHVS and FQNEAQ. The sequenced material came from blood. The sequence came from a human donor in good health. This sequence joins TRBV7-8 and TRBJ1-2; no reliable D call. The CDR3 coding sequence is TGTGCCAGCAGCTTAGCTCTGGAGTATGGCTACACCTTC. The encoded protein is CASSLALEYGYTF.